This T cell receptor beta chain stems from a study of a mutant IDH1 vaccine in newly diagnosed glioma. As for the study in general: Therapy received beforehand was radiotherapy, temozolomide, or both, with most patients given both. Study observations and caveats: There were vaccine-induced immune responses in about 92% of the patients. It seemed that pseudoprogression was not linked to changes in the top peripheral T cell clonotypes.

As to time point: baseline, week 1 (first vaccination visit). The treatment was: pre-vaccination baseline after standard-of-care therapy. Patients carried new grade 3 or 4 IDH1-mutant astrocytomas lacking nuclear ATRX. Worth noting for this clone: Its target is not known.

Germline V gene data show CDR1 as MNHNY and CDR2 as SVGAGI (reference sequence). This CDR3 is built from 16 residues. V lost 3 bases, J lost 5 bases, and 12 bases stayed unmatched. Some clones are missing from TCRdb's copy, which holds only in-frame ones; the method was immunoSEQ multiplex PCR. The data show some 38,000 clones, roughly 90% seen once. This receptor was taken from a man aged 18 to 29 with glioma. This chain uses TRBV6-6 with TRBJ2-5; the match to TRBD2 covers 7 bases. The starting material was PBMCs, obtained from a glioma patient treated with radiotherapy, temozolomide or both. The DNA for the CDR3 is TGTGCCAGCAGTTATGGTGGGGGGGGATGGAGTGAGACCCAGTACTTC. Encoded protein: CASSYGGGGWSETQYF.